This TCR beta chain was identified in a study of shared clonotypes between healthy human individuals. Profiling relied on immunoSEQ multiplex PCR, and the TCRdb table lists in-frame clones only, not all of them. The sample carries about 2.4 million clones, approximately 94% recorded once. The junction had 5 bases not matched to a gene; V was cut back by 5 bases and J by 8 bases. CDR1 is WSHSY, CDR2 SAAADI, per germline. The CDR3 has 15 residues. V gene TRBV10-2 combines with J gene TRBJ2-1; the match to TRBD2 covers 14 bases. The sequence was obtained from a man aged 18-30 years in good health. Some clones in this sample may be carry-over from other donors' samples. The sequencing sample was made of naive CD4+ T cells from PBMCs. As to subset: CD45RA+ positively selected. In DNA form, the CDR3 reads TGCGCCAGCAGTCGACTAGCGGGAGGGAACTATGAGCAGTTCTTC. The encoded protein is CASSRLAGGNYEQFF.